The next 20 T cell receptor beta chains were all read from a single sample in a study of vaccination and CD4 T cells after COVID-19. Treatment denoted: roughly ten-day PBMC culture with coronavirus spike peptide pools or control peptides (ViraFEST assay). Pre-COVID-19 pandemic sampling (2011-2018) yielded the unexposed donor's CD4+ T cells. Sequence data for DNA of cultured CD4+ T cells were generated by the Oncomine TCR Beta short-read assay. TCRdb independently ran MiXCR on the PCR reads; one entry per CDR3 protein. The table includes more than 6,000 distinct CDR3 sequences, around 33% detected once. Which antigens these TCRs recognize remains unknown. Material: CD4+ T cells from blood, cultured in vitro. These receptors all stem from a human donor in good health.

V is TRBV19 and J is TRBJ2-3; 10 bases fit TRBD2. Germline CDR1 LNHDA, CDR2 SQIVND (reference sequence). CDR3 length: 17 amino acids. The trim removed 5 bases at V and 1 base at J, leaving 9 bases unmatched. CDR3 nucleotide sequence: TGTGCCAGTAGTTCCGTTGCCGGGACTAGCGGCACAGATACGCAGTATTTT. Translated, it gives CASSSVAGTSGTDTQYF.

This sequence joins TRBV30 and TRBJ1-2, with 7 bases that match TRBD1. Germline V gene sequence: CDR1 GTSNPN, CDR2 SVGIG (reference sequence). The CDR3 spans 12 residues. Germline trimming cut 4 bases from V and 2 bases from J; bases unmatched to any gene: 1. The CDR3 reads CAWTRGNYGYTF. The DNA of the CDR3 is TGTGCCTGGACCAGGGGGAACTATGGCTACACCTTC.

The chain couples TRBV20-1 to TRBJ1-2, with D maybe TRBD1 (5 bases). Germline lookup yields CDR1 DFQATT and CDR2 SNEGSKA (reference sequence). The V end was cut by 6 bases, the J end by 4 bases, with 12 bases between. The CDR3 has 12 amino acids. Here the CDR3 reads CSASGWGYGYTF. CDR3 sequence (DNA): TGCAGTGCGTCAGGGTGGGGCTATGGCTACACCTTC.

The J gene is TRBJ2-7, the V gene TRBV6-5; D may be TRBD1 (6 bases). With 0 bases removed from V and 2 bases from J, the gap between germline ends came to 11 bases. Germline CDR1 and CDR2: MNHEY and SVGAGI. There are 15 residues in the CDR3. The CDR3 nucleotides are TGTGCCAGCAGTTACTCGGGACATGGACCCTACGAGCAGTACTTC. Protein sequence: CASSYSGHGPYEQYF.

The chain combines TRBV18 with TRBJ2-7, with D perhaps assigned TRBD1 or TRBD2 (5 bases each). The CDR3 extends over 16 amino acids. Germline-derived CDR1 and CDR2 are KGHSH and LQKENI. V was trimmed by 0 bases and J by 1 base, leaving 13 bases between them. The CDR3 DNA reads TGTGCCAGCTCACCACCCGGGGACCTTTGGTCCTACGAGCAGTACTTC. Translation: CASSPPGDLWSYEQYF.

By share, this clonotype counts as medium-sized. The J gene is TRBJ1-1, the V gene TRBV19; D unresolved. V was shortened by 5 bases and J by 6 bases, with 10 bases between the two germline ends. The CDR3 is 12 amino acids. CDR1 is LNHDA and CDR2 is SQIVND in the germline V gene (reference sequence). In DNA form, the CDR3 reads TGTGCCAGTAGTTGGGGTGGCCCTGAAGCTTTCTTT. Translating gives CASSWGGPEAFF.

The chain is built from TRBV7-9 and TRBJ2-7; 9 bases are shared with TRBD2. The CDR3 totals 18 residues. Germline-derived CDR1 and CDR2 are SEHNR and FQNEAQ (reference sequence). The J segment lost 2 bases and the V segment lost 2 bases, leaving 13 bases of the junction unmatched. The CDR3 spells CASSLYGWTSEPAYEQYF. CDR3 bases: TGTGCCAGCAGCTTATATGGGTGGACTAGCGAGCCCGCCTACGAGCAGTACTTC.

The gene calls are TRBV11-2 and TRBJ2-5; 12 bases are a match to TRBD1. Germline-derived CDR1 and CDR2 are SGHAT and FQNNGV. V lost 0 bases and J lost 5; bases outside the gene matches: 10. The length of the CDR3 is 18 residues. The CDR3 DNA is TGTGCCAGCAGCTTAGATCGCCCCCGGGACAGGGGGCGGGAGACCCAGTACTTC. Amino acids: CASSLDRPRDRGRETQYF.

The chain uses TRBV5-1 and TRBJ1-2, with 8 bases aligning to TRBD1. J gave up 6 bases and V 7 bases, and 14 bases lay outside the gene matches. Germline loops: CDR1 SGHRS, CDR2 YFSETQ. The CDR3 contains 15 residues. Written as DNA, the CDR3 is TGCGCCAGCCGCCCTAATCCTTCAGGGGGCCATGGCTACACCTTC. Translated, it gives CASRPNPSGGHGYTF.

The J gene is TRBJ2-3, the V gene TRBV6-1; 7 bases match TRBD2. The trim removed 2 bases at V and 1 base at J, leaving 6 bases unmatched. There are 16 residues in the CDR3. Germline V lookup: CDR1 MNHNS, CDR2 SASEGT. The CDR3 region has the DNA TGTGCCAGCAGTGAAACCCTGGGGAGGGGCACAGATACGCAGTATTTT. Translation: CASSETLGRGTDTQYF.

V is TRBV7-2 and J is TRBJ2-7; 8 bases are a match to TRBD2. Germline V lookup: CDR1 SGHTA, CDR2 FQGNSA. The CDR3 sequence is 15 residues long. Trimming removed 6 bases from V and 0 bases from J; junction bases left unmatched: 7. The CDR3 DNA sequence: TGTGCCAGCAGGGCGGGGGGTACCCTCTCCTACGAGCAGTACTTC. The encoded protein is CASRAGGTLSYEQYF. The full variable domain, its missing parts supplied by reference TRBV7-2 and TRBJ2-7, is GAGVSQSPSNKVTEKGKDVELRCDPISGHTALYWYRQSLGQGLEFLIYFQGNSAPDKSGLPSDRFSAERTGGSVSTLTIQRTQQEDSAVYLCASRAGGTLSYEQYFGPGTRLTVT.

The chain's CDR3 is CASSLRDSLSGANVLTF. Written as DNA, the CDR3 is TGTGCCAGCAGCCTCCGGGACTCCCTCTCTGGGGCCAACGTCCTGACTTTC. The rearrangement links TRBV6-1 to TRBJ2-6, with TRBD2 as a possible D gene (6 bases). CDR1 and CDR2 from the germline V gene are MNHNS and SASEGT. V gave up 6 bases and J gave up 0 bases, with 15 bases separating them. This CDR3 has 17 amino acids.

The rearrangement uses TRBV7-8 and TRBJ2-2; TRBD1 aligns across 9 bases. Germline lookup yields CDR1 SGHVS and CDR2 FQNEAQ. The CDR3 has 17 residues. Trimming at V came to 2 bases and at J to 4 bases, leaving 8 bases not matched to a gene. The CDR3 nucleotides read TGTGCCAGCAGCTTAACCAACAGGGGGCGAGGCACCGGGGAGCTGTTTTTT. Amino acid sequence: CASSLTNRGRGTGELFF.

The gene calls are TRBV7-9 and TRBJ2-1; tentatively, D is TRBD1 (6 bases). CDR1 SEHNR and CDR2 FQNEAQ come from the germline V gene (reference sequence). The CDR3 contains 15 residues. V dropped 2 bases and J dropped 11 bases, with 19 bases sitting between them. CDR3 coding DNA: TGTGCCAGCAGCTTAAGTGGGGGCCACCGAGATAAGCAGTTCTTC. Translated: CASSLSGGHRDKQFF.

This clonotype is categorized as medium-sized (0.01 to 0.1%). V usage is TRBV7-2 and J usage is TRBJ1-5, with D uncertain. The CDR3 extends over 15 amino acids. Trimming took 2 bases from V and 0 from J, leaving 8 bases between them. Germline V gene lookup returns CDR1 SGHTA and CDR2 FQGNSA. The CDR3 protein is CASSLQSDSNQPQHF. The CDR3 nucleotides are TGTGCCAGCAGCTTACAGTCAGATAGCAATCAGCCCCAGCATTTT.

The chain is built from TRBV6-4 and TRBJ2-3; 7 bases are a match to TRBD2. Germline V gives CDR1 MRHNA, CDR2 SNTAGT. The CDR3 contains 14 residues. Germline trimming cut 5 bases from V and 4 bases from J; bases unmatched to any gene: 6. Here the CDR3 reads CASSSTGGADTQYF. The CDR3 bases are TGTGCCAGCAGTTCCACGGGGGGTGCAGATACGCAGTATTTT.

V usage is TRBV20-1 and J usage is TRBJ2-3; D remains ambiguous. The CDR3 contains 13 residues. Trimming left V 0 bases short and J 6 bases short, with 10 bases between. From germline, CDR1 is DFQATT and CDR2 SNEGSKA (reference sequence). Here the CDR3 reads CSARDHTLDTQYF. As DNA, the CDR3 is TGCAGTGCTAGAGACCATACTCTGGATACGCAGTATTTT.

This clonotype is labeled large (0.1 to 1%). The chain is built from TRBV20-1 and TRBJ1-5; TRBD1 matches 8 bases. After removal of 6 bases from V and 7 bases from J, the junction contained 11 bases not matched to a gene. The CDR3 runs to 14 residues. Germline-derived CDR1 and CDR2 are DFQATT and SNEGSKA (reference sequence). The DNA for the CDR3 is TGCAGTGCCAAGGACAGGGTAAGAGGGCAGCCCCAGCATTTT. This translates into CSAKDRVRGQPQHF.

CDR3 sequence (DNA): TGCGCCAGCAGCCAAGTGGGGGGGGCGAATCGGGCAGCTTTCTTT. This codes for CASSQVGGANRAAFF. The gene calls are TRBV4-1 and TRBJ1-1, with a weak D call TRBD1 (6 bases). CDR3 length: 15 amino acids. The V and J ends lost 1 base and 10 bases respectively, with 19 bases between them. CDR1 and CDR2 (germline): MGHRA, YSYEKL.

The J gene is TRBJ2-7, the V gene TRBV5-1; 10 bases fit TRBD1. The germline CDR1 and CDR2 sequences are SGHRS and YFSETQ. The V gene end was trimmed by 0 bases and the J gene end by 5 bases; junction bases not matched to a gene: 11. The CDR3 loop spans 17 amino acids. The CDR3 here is CASSLERMGTGANEQYF. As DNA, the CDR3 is TGCGCCAGCAGCTTGGAAAGAATGGGGACAGGGGCAAACGAGCAGTACTTC.